The next 10 T cell receptor beta chains were all read from a single sample in a study of control samples from healthy donors and cancer patients. The protocol was immunoSEQ multiplex PCR, while the TCRdb copy is restricted to in-frame clones and leaves out a portion. Of about 69,000 clones in the sample, over 65% were seen once. The sequenced sample was PBMCs. Source of these receptors: a woman between 50 and 59 years old with lung cancer.

This chain uses TRBV3-1 (or the pseudogene TRBV3-2) with TRBJ2-5; D perhaps matches TRBD2 (5 bases). This CDR3 spans 15 amino acids. The ends were cut back, 4 bases at V and 4 bases at J, with 16 bases in the middle. CDR1 and CDR2 from the germline V gene are LGHDT and YNNKEL (reference sequence). This chain's CDR3 is CASSLGLMFLETQYF. The CDR3 nucleotides read TGTGCCAGCAGCCTCGGACTGATGTTCCTAGAGACCCAGTACTTC.

In this sample, this clone turned up once. This chain links TRBV4-3 with TRBJ1-1; D remains unclear. The CDR3 covers 14 residues. CDR1 and CDR2 from the germline V gene are LGHNA and YSLEER. V was trimmed by 4 bases and J by 0 bases, leaving 9 bases between them. This CDR3 reads CASSPGIMNTEAFF. For the CDR3, the DNA is TGCGCCAGCAGCCCGGGCATCATGAACACTGAAGCTTTCTTT.

The chain employs TRBV25-1 and TRBJ1-1; 9 bases align to TRBD1. The V gene's germline CDR1 is MGHDK and CDR2 SYGVNS. After removal of 4 bases from V and 11 bases from J, the junction contained 8 bases not matched to a gene. The CDR3 has 13 amino acids. This CDR3 is CASSVRTGVDAFF. The CDR3 coding sequence is TGTGCCAGCAGTGTACGGACAGGGGTTGACGCTTTCTTT.

The chain uses TRBV7-9 and TRBJ1-4; D remains ambiguous. The germline V and J ends were trimmed by 10 bases and 4 bases, with 10 bases remaining between them. The CDR3 spans 12 residues. The germline V gene has CDR1 SEHNR and CDR2 FQNEAQ (reference sequence). The CDR3 sequence: CAIGRLNEKLFF. The DNA for the CDR3 is TGTGCCATTGGACGGCTTAATGAAAAACTGTTTTTT.

In nucleotides, the CDR3 is TGTGCCATATCCCACCCGAACACTGAAGCTTTCTTT. Its translation: CAISHPNTEAFF. The chain links TRBV6-5 to TRBJ1-1; D is undetermined. The V gene lost 10 bases and the J gene lost 1 base, with 10 bases spanning the gap. The CDR3 length is 12 residues. CDR1 MNHEY and CDR2 SVGAGI come from the germline V gene.

This chain links TRBV6-5 with TRBJ2-5; D remains unclear. The V end lost 1 base, the J end lost 1 base, and 7 bases lay between the germline ends. The CDR3 totals 14 residues. Germline V gene sequence: CDR1 MNHEY, CDR2 SVGAGI. The DNA for the CDR3 is TGTGCCAGCAGTTACTGGGATATCCAAGAGACCCAGTACTTC. Translation gives CASSYWDIQETQYF.

The rearrangement uses TRBV28 and TRBJ2-1; D might be TRBD1 or TRBD2, each matching 5 bases. The V end lost 8 bases, the J end lost 8 bases, and 19 bases lay between the germline ends. The CDR3 is 14 amino acids. From germline, CDR1 is MDHEN and CDR2 SYDVKM. The CDR3 coding sequence is TGTGCCAGCGTTGACTGGTGGGGGTTAGATGAGCAGTTCTTC. Its translation is CASVDWWGLDEQFF.

The CDR3 DNA reads as TGTGCCAGCTCTTGGCGTGGCGGGGATGGCACCGGGGAGCTGTTTTTT. Amino acids: CASSWRGGDGTGELFF. The V gene is TRBV18, the J gene TRBJ2-2, with D maybe TRBD2 (6 bases). This CDR3 is 16 amino acids long. V was shortened by 6 bases and J by 4 bases, with 18 bases between the two germline ends. The germline V gene encodes CDR1 KGHSH and CDR2 LQKENI. The whole variable domain, remainder taken from reference TRBV18 and TRBJ2-2, is NAGVMQNPRHLVRRRGQEARLRCSPMKGHSHVYWYRQLPEEGLKFMVYLQKENIIDESGMPKERFSAEFPKEGPSILRIQQVVRGDSAAYFCASSWRGGDGTGELFFGEGSRLTVL.

The chain couples TRBV5-1 to TRBJ2-3, with a possible D match to TRBD2 (6 bases). This CDR3 comprises 15 residues. The V end was cut by 0 bases, the J end by 2 bases, with 10 bases between. The V gene's germline CDR1 is SGHRS and CDR2 YFSETQ. Written as DNA, the CDR3 is TGCGCCAGCAGCTTGGTGGGGAGGACCACAGATACGCAGTATTTT. This translates into CASSLVGRTTDTQYF.

The chain links TRBV7-2 to TRBJ1-1; D not certain. The CDR3 is 15 amino acids. V was cut by 0 bases and J by 11 bases, with 19 bases left in between. Germline assignment: CDR1 SGHTA and CDR2 FQGNSA. The chain's CDR3 is CASSLAGGWAQRAFF. DNA for the CDR3: TGTGCCAGCAGCTTAGCGGGCGGTTGGGCACAGCGTGCTTTCTTT.